Listed below are T cell receptor beta chains from one sample, sequenced in a study of OX40 agonist ivuxolimab in advanced cancers. Assay: immunoSEQ multiplex PCR; the TCRdb copy retains only in-frame clones and omits some. Of 55,000 to 90,000 clones listed, 88% are singletons. The sample was CD4+ or CD8+ T cells sorted from blood, taken in a trial of the OX40 agonist ivuxolimab. The source is an adult with an advanced solid tumor such as melanoma, head and neck, liver or kidney cancer. Each CDR3 is given with its conserved first and last residue. Fields, in order: clone size, V gene, J gene, D gene, CDR3 protein, CDR3 DNA. A D gene is named only where the DNA matches it firmly. Expanded clones are given a class, and other clones once, few, many or no size at all.

clone size: .
V gene: TRBV5-4
J gene: TRBJ1-2
D gene: TRBD1
CDR3 protein: CASSHNDRGLGYTF
CDR3 DNA: TGTGCCAGCAGCCATAACGACAGGGGGCTCGGCTACACCTTC

clone size: .
V gene: TRBV7-6
J gene: TRBJ2-6
D gene: TRBD2
CDR3 protein: CASSLEAGGNSGANVLTF
CDR3 DNA: TGTGCCAGCAGCTTGGAGGCGGGAGGTAACTCTGGGGCCAACGTCCTGACTTTC

clone size: .
V gene: TRBV18
J gene: TRBJ2-5
D gene: TRBD2
CDR3 protein: CASSPRGGAETQYF
CDR3 DNA: TGTGCCAGCTCACCACGGGGAGGGGCAGAGACCCAGTACTTC

clone size: .
V gene: TRBV4-2
J gene: TRBJ1-2
D gene: TRBD1
CDR3 protein: CASSRPGQGHDYGYTF
CDR3 DNA: TGTGCCAGCAGCCGACCGGGACAGGGCCACGACTATGGCTACACCTTC

clone size: .
V gene: TRBV5-6
J gene: TRBJ1-2
D gene: .
CDR3 protein: CASSPEAGDIYGYTF
CDR3 DNA: TGTGCCAGCAGTCCGGAGGCAGGGGATATCTATGGCTACACCTTC

clone size: once
V gene: TRBV25-1
J gene: TRBJ1-5
D gene: .
CDR3 protein: CASTQFRVGQPQHF
CDR3 DNA: TGTGCCAGCACTCAATTCCGGGTGGGACAGCCCCAGCATTTT

clone size: .
V gene: TRBV19
J gene: TRBJ2-2
D gene: .
CDR3 protein: CASRRSVNTGELFF
CDR3 DNA: TGTGCCAGTAGAAGGTCAGTGAACACCGGGGAGCTGTTTTTT

clone size: .
V gene: TRBV6-1
J gene: TRBJ1-1
D gene: .
CDR3 protein: CASSSAREAFF
CDR3 DNA: TGTGCCAGCAGTTCAGCCAGGGAAGCTTTCTTT

clone size: .
V gene: TRBV10-2
J gene: TRBJ2-2
D gene: .
CDR3 protein: CASSERAGNTGELFF
CDR3 DNA: TGCGCCAGCAGTGAGCGGGCGGGGAACACCGGGGAGCTGTTTTTT

clone size: .
V gene: TRBV19
J gene: TRBJ1-2
D gene: .
CDR3 protein: CASLRTSYGYTF
CDR3 DNA: TGTGCCAGCCTACGGACAAGCTATGGCTACACCTTC

clone size: .
V gene: TRBV30
J gene: TRBJ2-3
D gene: .
CDR3 protein: CAWTRLSEQGRGTDTQYF
CDR3 DNA: TGTGCCTGGACGCGGCTCTCAGAACAGGGACGGGGCACAGATACGCAGTATTTT

clone size: .
V gene: TRBV5-1
J gene: TRBJ2-3
D gene: .
CDR3 protein: CASTPYRGGVDTQYF
CDR3 DNA: TGCGCCAGCACCCCCTACAGGGGAGGGGTCGATACGCAGTATTTT

clone size: .
V gene: TRBV9
J gene: TRBJ1-2
D gene: TRBD1
CDR3 protein: CASTPQGVGGYTF
CDR3 DNA: TGTGCCAGCACCCCACAGGGGGTAGGTGGCTACACCTTC

clone size: .
V gene: TRBV30
J gene: TRBJ1-5
D gene: .
CDR3 protein: CAWGGASNQPQHF
CDR3 DNA: TGTGCCTGGGGCGGGGCGAGCAATCAGCCCCAGCATTTT

clone size: .
V gene: TRBV11-2
J gene: TRBJ2-2
D gene: TRBD1
CDR3 protein: CASSRLRAGGRTGELFF
CDR3 DNA: TGTGCCAGCAGCCGGCTCCGGGCAGGGGGCCGAACCGGGGAGCTGTTTTTT

clone size: .
V gene: TRBV5-1
J gene: TRBJ2-2
D gene: TRBD2
CDR3 protein: CASSLASGGPGELFF
CDR3 DNA: TGCGCCAGCAGCTTGGCCAGCGGGGGACCCGGGGAGCTGTTTTTT

clone size: .
V gene: TRBV30
J gene: TRBJ1-5
D gene: .
CDR3 protein: CAWSTAGDQPQHF
CDR3 DNA: TGTGCCTGGAGTACGGCAGGGGATCAGCCCCAGCATTTT

clone size: .
V gene: TRBV5-5
J gene: TRBJ2-7
D gene: .
CDR3 protein: CASSSDLTYEQYF
CDR3 DNA: TGTGCCAGCAGCTCAGATCTTACCTACGAGCAGTACTTC

clone size: .
V gene: TRBV9
J gene: TRBJ1-2
D gene: .
CDR3 protein: CASSVEENYGYTF
CDR3 DNA: TGTGCCAGCAGCGTAGAGGAGAACTATGGCTACACCTTC

clone size: .
V gene: TRBV7-8
J gene: TRBJ2-5
D gene: TRBD2
CDR3 protein: CASSFRAGDRETQYF
CDR3 DNA: TGTGCCAGCAGCTTCAGAGCGGGGGATAGGGAGACCCAGTACTTC

clone size: .
V gene: TRBV11-1
J gene: TRBJ1-1
D gene: .
CDR3 protein: CASSLAFPTEAFF
CDR3 DNA: TGTGCCAGCAGCTTAGCGTTTCCCACTGAAGCTTTCTTT

clone size: .
V gene: TRBV21-1
J gene: TRBJ1-5
D gene: .
CDR3 protein: CASSKESRSQTKFNQPQHF
CDR3 DNA: TGTGCCAGCAGCAAAGAGTCACGGAGCCAGACGAAATTCAATCAGCCCCAGCATTTT

clone size: .
V gene: TRBV7-2
J gene: TRBJ2-1
D gene: .
CDR3 protein: CASSLSRAKYNEQFF
CDR3 DNA: TGTGCCAGCAGCTTATCGCGGGCGAAATACAATGAGCAGTTCTTC

clone size: .
V gene: TRBV5-1
J gene: TRBJ2-1
D gene: .
CDR3 protein: CASSLVTGTNSYNEQFF
CDR3 DNA: TGCGCCAGCAGCTTGGTAACCGGGACAAACTCCTACAATGAGCAGTTCTTC

clone size: .
V gene: TRBV4-2
J gene: TRBJ1-5
D gene: .
CDR3 protein: CASGPREGQPQHF
CDR3 DNA: TGTGCCAGCGGCCCGAGGGAGGGTCAGCCCCAGCATTTT

clone size: .
V gene: TRBV5-1
J gene: TRBJ2-3
D gene: .
CDR3 protein: CASSLVRADTQYF
CDR3 DNA: TGCGCCAGCAGCTTGGTACGGGCAGATACGCAGTATTTT

clone size: .
V gene: TRBV11-2
J gene: TRBJ2-5
D gene: TRBD2
CDR3 protein: CASSQGSGGGDRETQYF
CDR3 DNA: TGTGCCAGCAGTCAAGGATCGGGCGGGGGGGACCGGGAGACCCAGTACTTC

clone size: .
V gene: TRBV18
J gene: TRBJ2-2
D gene: .
CDR3 protein: CASSPRDGTGELFF
CDR3 DNA: TGTGCCAGCTCACCGAGGGATGGCACCGGGGAGCTGTTTTTT

clone size: .
V gene: TRBV5-1
J gene: TRBJ2-3
D gene: .
CDR3 protein: CASSLEIGPGDTQYF
CDR3 DNA: TGCGCCAGCAGCTTGGAGATAGGACCGGGAGATACGCAGTATTTT

clone size: .
V gene: TRBV2
J gene: TRBJ2-5
D gene: .
CDR3 protein: CASKSETQYF
CDR3 DNA: TGTGCCAGCAAATCAGAGACCCAGTACTTC

clone size: .
V gene: TRBV2
J gene: TRBJ1-4
D gene: .
CDR3 protein: CASKRGQDEKLFF
CDR3 DNA: TGTGCCAGCAAAAGAGGTCAGGATGAAAAACTGTTTTTT

clone size: .
V gene: TRBV29-1
J gene: TRBJ2-5
D gene: TRBD2
CDR3 protein: CSTLAGGIETQYF
CDR3 DNA: TGCAGCACTCTAGCGGGAGGAATAGAGACCCAGTACTTC

clone size: .
V gene: TRBV27
J gene: TRBJ1-2
D gene: TRBD1
CDR3 protein: CASSSGQGGYGYTF
CDR3 DNA: TGTGCCAGCAGTTCCGGACAGGGAGGCTATGGCTACACCTTC

clone size: .
V gene: TRBV30
J gene: TRBJ1-1
D gene: TRBD1
CDR3 protein: CAWSEGPGQGTTEAFF
CDR3 DNA: TGTGCCTGGAGTGAGGGGCCGGGACAGGGGACCACTGAAGCTTTCTTT

clone size: .
V gene: TRBV6-4
J gene: TRBJ1-1
D gene: .
CDR3 protein: CASIKAGNTEAFF
CDR3 DNA: TGTGCCAGCATAAAAGCAGGGAACACTGAAGCTTTCTTT

clone size: once
V gene: TRBV19
J gene: TRBJ2-2
D gene: .
CDR3 protein: CASTLEGFRDGELFF
CDR3 DNA: TGTGCCAGTACCCTTGAGGGGTTCAGAGACGGGGAGCTGTTTTTT

clone size: .
V gene: TRBV7-2
J gene: TRBJ1-4
D gene: .
CDR3 protein: CASSLGAGDLKKLFF
CDR3 DNA: TGTGCCAGCAGCTTAGGGGCAGGGGATTTGAAAAAACTGTTTTTT

clone size: .
V gene: TRBV18
J gene: TRBJ2-1
D gene: TRBD1
CDR3 protein: CASSPGQGFDEQFF
CDR3 DNA: TGTGCCAGCTCACCCGGACAGGGTTTCGATGAGCAGTTCTTC

clone size: .
V gene: TRBV11-2
J gene: TRBJ1-1
D gene: .
CDR3 protein: CASSLDTEAFF
CDR3 DNA: TGTGCCAGCAGCTTAGACACTGAAGCTTTCTTT

clone size: .
V gene: TRBV5-1
J gene: TRBJ1-1
D gene: .
CDR3 protein: CASSSSIGEAFF
CDR3 DNA: TGCGCCAGCAGCTCCAGCATTGGTGAAGCTTTCTTT

clone size: .
V gene: TRBV5-4
J gene: TRBJ1-1
D gene: .
CDR3 protein: CASSRDRGVEAFF
CDR3 DNA: TGTGCCAGCAGCCGAGACAGAGGGGTAGAAGCTTTCTTT

clone size: .
V gene: TRBV5-7
J gene: TRBJ2-7
D gene: .
CDR3 protein: CASSGSGAREQYF
CDR3 DNA: TGTGCCAGCTCCGGCTCCGGGGCTCGCGAGCAGTACTTC

clone size: .
V gene: TRBV2
J gene: TRBJ2-6
D gene: .
CDR3 protein: CASNWQNSGANVLTF
CDR3 DNA: TGTGCCAGCAATTGGCAAAACTCTGGGGCCAACGTCCTGACTTTC

clone size: .
V gene: TRBV7-2
J gene: TRBJ1-4
D gene: .
CDR3 protein: CASTPGGAFEKLFF
CDR3 DNA: TGTGCCAGCACCCCTGGGGGGGCTTTTGAAAAACTGTTTTTT

clone size: .
V gene: TRBV28
J gene: TRBJ1-1
D gene: .
CDR3 protein: CASSLPGRGTEAFF
CDR3 DNA: TGTGCCAGCAGCCTACCGGGACGGGGAACTGAAGCTTTCTTT

clone size: .
V gene: TRBV9
J gene: TRBJ2-2
D gene: .
CDR3 protein: CASSVEVGAPGELFF
CDR3 DNA: TGTGCCAGCAGCGTAGAGGTGGGGGCCCCCGGGGAGCTGTTTTTT

clone size: .
V gene: TRBV5-1
J gene: TRBJ2-7
D gene: .
CDR3 protein: CASSPSLGEQYF
CDR3 DNA: TGCGCCAGCAGCCCGTCCCTCGGCGAGCAGTACTTC

clone size: .
V gene: TRBV28
J gene: TRBJ1-1
D gene: .
CDR3 protein: CASLRAGDTEAFF
CDR3 DNA: TGTGCCAGCCTCAGGGCAGGGGACACTGAAGCTTTCTTT

clone size: once
V gene: TRBV19
J gene: TRBJ1-3
D gene: TRBD1
CDR3 protein: CASSTRDRGSGNTIYF
CDR3 DNA: TGTGCCAGTAGTACCCGGGACAGGGGCTCTGGAAACACCATATATTTT

clone size: .
V gene: TRBV5-1
J gene: TRBJ2-5
D gene: TRBD2
CDR3 protein: CASRRTSQRETQYF
CDR3 DNA: TGCGCCAGCCGACGGACTAGCCAGAGGGAGACCCAGTACTTC

clone size: few
V gene: TRBV28
J gene: TRBJ2-5
D gene: TRBD1
CDR3 protein: CASSKGGEETQYF
CDR3 DNA: TGTGCCAGCAGTAAAGGGGGCGAGGAGACCCAGTACTTC

clone size: .
V gene: TRBV6-1
J gene: TRBJ2-4
D gene: .
CDR3 protein: CASSGPANIQYF
CDR3 DNA: TGTGCCAGCAGTGGTCCGGCAAACATTCAGTACTTC

clone size: .
V gene: TRBV7-3
J gene: TRBJ1-6
D gene: .
CDR3 protein: CASSPGGDNSPLHF
CDR3 DNA: TGTGCCAGCAGCCCCGGCGGAGATAATTCACCCCTCCACTTT

clone size: .
V gene: TRBV6-1
J gene: TRBJ1-2
D gene: .
CDR3 protein: CASSVTILGPYGYTF
CDR3 DNA: TGTGCCAGCAGTGTCACAATCCTGGGGCCCTATGGCTACACCTTC

clone size: .
V gene: TRBV4-2
J gene: TRBJ2-1
D gene: TRBD2
CDR3 protein: CASSQEGGGAYNEQFF
CDR3 DNA: TGTGCCAGCAGCCAAGAAGGCGGGGGGGCCTACAATGAGCAGTTCTTC

clone size: .
V gene: TRBV7-6
J gene: TRBJ2-5
D gene: .
CDR3 protein: CASSLASLETQYF
CDR3 DNA: TGTGCCAGCAGCTTAGCGAGTTTAGAGACCCAGTACTTC

clone size: .
V gene: TRBV9
J gene: TRBJ2-3
D gene: .
CDR3 protein: CASSALGSTDTQYF
CDR3 DNA: TGTGCCAGCAGCGCCCTCGGGAGCACAGATACGCAGTATTTT

clone size: few
V gene: TRBV29-1
J gene: TRBJ1-4
D gene: .
CDR3 protein: CSVAGRDEKLFF
CDR3 DNA: TGCAGCGTTGCGGGCAGGGATGAAAAACTGTTTTTT